The T cell receptor (beta chain) described here comes from a study of blood T cell repertoires in COVID-19. Study-wide background: Acute and convalescent COVID-19 specimens originated in the United States, Italy and Spain. The analysed material was cDNA or gDNA that came from T cells, B-cell-depleted T cells, or PBMCs.

Authors' processing steps: Amplifying reference gene primers gave estimates of nucleated cell counts. The data were produced by immunoSEQ multiplex PCR, yet TCRdb's version contains in-frame clones alone and is incomplete. V and J calls plus clone size are reproduced from that table; the DNA served to infer D and trimming. The sample has a few hundred thousand clones, around 78% seen once; the top ten hold under 5.5%. The germline V gene has CDR1 SGDLS and CDR2 YYNGEE. CDR3 length: 13 amino acids. The V end lost 3 bases, the J end lost 4 bases, and 10 bases lay between the germline ends. The material sequenced was peripheral blood. This receptor was taken from a man aged 60 to 69 who had recovered from COVID-19. This chain joins TRBV9 and TRBJ1-2; D unresolved. CDR3 loop: CASSEILSYGYTF. The DNA for the CDR3 is TGTGCCAGCAGCGAAATTCTAAGCTATGGCTACACCTTC.